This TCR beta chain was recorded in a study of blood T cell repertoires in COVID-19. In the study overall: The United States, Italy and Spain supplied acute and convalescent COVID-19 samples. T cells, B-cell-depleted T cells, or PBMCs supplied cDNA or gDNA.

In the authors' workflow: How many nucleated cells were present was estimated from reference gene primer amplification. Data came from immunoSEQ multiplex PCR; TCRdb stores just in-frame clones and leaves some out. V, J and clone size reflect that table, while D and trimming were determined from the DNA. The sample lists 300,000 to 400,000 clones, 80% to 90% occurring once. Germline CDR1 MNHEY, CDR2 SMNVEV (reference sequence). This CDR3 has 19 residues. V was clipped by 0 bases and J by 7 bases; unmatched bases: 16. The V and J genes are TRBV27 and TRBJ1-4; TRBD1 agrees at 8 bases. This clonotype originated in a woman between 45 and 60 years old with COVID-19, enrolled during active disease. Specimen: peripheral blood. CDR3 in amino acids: CASSLSSLRQGRKVEKLFF. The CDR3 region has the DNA TGTGCCAGCAGTTTATCGAGTTTAAGACAGGGGCGTAAAGTTGAAAAACTGTTTTTT. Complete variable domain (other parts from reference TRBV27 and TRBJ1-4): EAQVTQNPRYLITVTGKKLTVTCSQNMNHEYMSWYRQDPGLGLRQIYYSMNVEVTDKGDVPEGYKVSRKEKRNFPLILESPSPNQTSLYFCASSLSSLRQGRKVEKLFFGSGTQLSVL.